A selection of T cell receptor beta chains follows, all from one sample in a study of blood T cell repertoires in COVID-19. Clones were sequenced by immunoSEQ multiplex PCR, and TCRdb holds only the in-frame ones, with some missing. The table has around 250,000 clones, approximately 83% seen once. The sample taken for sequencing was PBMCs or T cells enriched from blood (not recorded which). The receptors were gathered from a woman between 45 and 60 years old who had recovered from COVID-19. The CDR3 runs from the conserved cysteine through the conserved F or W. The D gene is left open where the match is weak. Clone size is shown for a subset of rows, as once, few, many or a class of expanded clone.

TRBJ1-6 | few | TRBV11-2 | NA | TGTGCCAGCAGGGGCCTCACAGGGCGAAATTCACCCCTCCACTTT | CASRGLTGRNSPLHF
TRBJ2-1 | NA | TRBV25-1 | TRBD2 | TGTGCCAGCAGTGAATATGGGACTAGGAGGGACAATGAGCAGTTCTTC | CASSEYGTRRDNEQFF
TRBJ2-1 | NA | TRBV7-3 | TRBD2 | TGTGCCAGCAGCCTAAGAGGGGCTAGCGGGAAATCCCGGAGCTCCTACAATGAGCAGTTCTTC | CASSLRGASGKSRSSYNEQFF
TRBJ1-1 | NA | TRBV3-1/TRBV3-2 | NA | TGTGCCAGCAGCCAAGAGAGGAGGGCTTTCTTT | CASSQERRAFF
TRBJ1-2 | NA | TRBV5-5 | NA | TGTGCCAGCAGCGTCGGGACAAGCTATGGCTACACCTTC | CASSVGTSYGYTF
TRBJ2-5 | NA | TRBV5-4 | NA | TGTGCCAGCAGCTTGGTCGGGCAAGAGACCCAGTACTTC | CASSLVGQETQYF
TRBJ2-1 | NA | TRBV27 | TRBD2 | TGTGCCAGCAGACTATCGTGGACTAGCGGGAATGAGCAGTTCTTC | CASRLSWTSGNEQFF
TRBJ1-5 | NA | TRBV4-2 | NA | TGTGCCAGCAGCCAAGAATCAACGGCGGGTCAGCCCCAGCATTTT | CASSQESTAGQPQHF
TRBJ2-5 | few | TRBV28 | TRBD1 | TGTGCCAGCAGTTTATCCTCCCGACAGGGTAGTGGAGAGACCCAGTACTTC | CASSLSSRQGSGETQYF
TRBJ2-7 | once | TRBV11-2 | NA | TGTGCCAGCAGCCCAAGGACAGCCTACTCCTACGAGCAGTACTTC | CASSPRTAYSYEQYF
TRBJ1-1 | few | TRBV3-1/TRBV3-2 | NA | TGTGCCAGCAGCCAGTATTTGGGGGGCACTGAAGCTTTCTTT | CASSQYLGGTEAFF
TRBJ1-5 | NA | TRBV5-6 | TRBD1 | TGTGCCAGCAGCTCGATGGGACAGGGATGGCATCAGCCCCAGCATTTT | CASSSMGQGWHQPQHF
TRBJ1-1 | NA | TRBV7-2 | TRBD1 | TGTGCCAGCAGCCCGACAGGGGTTAACACTGAAGCTTTCTTT | CASSPTGVNTEAFF
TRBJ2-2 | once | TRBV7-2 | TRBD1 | TGTGCCAGCAGCACCCAAGGGGGCAGTCACGGGGAGCTGTTTTTT | CASSTQGGSHGELFF
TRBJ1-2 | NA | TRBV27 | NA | TGTGCCAGCAGTTTAACAGCTAACTATGGCTACACCTTC | CASSLTANYGYTF
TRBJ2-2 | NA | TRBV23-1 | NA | TGCGCCAGCAGTCACCCAGGGGGGTCCGGGGAGCTGTTTTTT | CASSHPGGSGELFF
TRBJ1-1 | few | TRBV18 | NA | TGTGCCAGCTCACCAGACAGACTGAACACTGAAGCTTTCTTT | CASSPDRLNTEAFF
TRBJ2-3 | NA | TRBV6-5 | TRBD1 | TGTGCCAGCAGCTTGACAGGGGGGAAGCCAGATACGCAGTATTTT | CASSLTGGKPDTQYF
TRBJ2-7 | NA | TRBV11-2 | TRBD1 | TGTGCCAGCAGCCCATCGACAGGGAATCACGAGCAGTACTTC | CASSPSTGNHEQYF
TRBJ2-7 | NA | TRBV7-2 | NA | TGTGCCAGCACCCTATACTACGAGCAGTACTTC | CASTLYYEQYF
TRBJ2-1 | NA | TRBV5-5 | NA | TGTGCCAGCAGCTTGTACGAGGGCGGTGAGCAGTTCTTC | CASSLYEGGEQFF